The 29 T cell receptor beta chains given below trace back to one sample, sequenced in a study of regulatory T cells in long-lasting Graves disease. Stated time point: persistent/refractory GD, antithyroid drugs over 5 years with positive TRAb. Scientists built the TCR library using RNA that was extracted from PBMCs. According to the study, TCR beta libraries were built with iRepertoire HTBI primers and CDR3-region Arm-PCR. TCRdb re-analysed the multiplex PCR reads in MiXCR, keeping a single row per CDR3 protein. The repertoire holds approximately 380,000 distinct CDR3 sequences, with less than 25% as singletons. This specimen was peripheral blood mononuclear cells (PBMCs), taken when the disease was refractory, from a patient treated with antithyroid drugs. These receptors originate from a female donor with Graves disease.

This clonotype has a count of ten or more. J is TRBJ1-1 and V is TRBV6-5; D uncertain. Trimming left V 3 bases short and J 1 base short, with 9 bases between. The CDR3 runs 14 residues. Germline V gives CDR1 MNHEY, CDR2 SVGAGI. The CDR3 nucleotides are TGTGCCAGCAGTTATATGTTGGGGAACACTGAAGCTTTCTTT. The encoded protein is CASSYMLGNTEAFF.

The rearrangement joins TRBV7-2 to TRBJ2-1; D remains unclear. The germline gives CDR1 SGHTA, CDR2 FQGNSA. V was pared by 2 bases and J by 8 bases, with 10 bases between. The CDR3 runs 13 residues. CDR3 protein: CASSLIRADEQFF. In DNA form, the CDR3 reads TGTGCCAGCAGCTTAATCCGCGCCGATGAGCAGTTCTTC. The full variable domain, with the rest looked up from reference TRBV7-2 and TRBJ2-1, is GAGVSQSPSNKVTEKGKDVELRCDPISGHTALYWYRQSLGQGLEFLIYFQGNSAPDKSGLPSDRFSAERTGGSVSTLTIQRTQQEDSAVYLCASSLIRADEQFFGPGTRLTVL.

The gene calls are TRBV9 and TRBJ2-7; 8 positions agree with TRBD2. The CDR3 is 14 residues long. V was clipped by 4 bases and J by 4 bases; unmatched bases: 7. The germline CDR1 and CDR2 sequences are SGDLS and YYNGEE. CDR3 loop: CASSPGRAGYEQYF. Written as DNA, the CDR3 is TGTGCCAGCAGCCCCGGGAGGGCCGGTTACGAGCAGTACTTC.

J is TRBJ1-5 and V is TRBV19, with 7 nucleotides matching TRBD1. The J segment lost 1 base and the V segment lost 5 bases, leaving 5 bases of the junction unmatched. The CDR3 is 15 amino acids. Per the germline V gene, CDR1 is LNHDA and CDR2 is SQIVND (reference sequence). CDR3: CASSLQGSSNQPQHF. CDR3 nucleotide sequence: TGTGCCAGTAGTTTACAGGGGAGCAGCAATCAGCCCCAGCATTTT. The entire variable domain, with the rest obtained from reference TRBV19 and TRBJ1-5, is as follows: DGGITQSPKYLFRKEGQNVTLSCEQNLNHDAMYWYRQDPGQGLRLIYYSQIVNDFQKGDIAEGYSVSREKKESFPLTVTSAQKNPTAFYLCASSLQGSSNQPQHFGDGTRLSIL.

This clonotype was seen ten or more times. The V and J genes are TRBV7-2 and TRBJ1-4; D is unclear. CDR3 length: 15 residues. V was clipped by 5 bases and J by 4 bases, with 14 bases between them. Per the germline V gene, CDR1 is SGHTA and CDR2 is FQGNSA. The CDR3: CASSLPLGGNEKLFF. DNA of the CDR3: TGTGCCAGCAGCCTCCCGCTGGGAGGTAATGAAAAACTGTTTTTT.

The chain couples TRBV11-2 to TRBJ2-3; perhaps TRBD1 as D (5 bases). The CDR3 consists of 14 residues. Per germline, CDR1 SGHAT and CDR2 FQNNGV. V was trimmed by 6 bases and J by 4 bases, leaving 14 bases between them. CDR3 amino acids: CASSRSLGADTQYF. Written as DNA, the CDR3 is TGTGCCAGCAGTAGGTCCCTAGGGGCAGATACGCAGTATTTT.

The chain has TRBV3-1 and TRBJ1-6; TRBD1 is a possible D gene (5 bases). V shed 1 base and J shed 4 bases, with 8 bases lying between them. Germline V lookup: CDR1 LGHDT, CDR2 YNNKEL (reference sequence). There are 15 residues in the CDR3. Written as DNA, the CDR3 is TGTGCCAGCAGCCAAGCGGGGCCTTATAATTCACCCCTCCACTTT. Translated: CASSQAGPYNSPLHF.

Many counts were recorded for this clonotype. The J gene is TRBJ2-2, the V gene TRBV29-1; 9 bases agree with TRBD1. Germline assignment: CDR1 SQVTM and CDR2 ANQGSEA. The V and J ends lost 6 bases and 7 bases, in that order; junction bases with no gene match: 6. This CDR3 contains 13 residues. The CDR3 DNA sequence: TGCAGCGTGGCCGGGACAGGGATCGGGGAGCTGTTTTTT. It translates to CSVAGTGIGELFF.

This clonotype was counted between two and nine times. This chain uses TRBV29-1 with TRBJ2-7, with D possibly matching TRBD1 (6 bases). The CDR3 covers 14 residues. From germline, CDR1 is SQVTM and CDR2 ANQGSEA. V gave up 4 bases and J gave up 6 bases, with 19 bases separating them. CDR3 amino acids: CSVGVGALLSEQYF. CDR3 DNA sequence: TGCAGCGTTGGGGTGGGGGCCCTACTAAGCGAGCAGTACTTC.

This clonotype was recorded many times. In DNA form, the CDR3 reads TGCGCCAGCAGCCACACTGGGGGACCTCTGGGCTATGGCTACACCTTC. This translates into CASSHTGGPLGYGYTF. The gene calls are TRBV5-1 and TRBJ1-2; TRBD1 is a possible D gene (5 bases). Germline V gene sequence: CDR1 SGHRS, CDR2 YFSETQ. CDR3 length equals 16 residues. The ends were cut back, 4 bases at V and 4 bases at J, with 20 bases in the middle.

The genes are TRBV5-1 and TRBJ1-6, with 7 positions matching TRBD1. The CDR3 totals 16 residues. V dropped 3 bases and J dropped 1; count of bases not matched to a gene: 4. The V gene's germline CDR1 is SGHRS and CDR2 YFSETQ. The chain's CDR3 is CASSSTGLSYNSPLHF. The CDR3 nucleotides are TGCGCCAGCAGCTCGACAGGGCTATCCTATAATTCACCCCTCCACTTT.

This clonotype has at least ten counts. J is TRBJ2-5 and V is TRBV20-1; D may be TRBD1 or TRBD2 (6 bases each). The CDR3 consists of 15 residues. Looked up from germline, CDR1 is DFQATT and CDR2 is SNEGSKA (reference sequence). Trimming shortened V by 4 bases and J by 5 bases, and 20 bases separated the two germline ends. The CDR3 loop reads CSAILGAGIVETQYF. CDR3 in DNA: TGCAGTGCTATTTTGGGGGCGGGAATTGTTGAGACCCAGTACTTC.

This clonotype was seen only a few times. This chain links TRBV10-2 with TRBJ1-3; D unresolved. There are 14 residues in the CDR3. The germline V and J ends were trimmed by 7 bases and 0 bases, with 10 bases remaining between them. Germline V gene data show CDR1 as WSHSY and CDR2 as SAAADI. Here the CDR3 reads CASTEGISGNTIYF. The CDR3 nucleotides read TGCGCCAGCACCGAAGGGATCTCTGGAAACACCATATATTTT.

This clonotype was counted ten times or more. The CDR3 DNA follows: TGTGCCAGCAGTCACCGGGACAGGGCAAAGAAACTGTTTTTT. Amino acid sequence: CASSHRDRAKKLFF. The chain carries TRBV2 and TRBJ1-4; TRBD1 matches at 9 bases. Per germline, CDR1 SNHLY and CDR2 FYNNEI. J gave up 11 bases and V 5 bases, and 9 bases lay outside the gene matches. The CDR3 is 14 amino acids.

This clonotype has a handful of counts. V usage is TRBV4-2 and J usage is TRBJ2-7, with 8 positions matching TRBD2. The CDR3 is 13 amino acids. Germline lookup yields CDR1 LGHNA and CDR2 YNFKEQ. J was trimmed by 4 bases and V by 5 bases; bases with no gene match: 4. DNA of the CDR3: TGTGCCAGCAGCAGCGGGAGTACTTACGAGCAGTACTTC. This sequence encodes CASSSGSTYEQYF.

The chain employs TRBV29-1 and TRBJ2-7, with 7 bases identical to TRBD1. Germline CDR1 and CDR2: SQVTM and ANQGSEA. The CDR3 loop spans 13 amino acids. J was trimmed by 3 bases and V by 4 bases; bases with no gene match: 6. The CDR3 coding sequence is TGCAGCGTTGTCTGGACAGGTTTCTACGAGCAGTACTTC. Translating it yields CSVVWTGFYEQYF.

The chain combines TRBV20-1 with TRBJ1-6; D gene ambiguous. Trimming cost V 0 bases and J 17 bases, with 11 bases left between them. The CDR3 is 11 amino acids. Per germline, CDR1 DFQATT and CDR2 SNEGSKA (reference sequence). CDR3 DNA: TGCAGTGCTAGAGATCCCCCGATTGTCCACTTT. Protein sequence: CSARDPPIVHF.

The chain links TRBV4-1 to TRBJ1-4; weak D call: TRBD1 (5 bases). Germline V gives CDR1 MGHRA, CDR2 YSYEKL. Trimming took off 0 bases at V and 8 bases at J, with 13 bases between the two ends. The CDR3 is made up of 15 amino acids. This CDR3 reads CASSQDQGRDEKLFF. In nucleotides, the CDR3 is TGCGCCAGCAGCCAAGACCAGGGAAGGGACGAAAAACTGTTTTTT.

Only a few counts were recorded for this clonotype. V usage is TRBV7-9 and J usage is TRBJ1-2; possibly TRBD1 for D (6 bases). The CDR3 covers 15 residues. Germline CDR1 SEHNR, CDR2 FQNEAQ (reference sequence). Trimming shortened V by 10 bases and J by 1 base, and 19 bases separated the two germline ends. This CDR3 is CATPSGDTFNYGYTF. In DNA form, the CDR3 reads TGTGCCACCCCCTCCGGGGACACCTTTAACTATGGCTACACCTTC.

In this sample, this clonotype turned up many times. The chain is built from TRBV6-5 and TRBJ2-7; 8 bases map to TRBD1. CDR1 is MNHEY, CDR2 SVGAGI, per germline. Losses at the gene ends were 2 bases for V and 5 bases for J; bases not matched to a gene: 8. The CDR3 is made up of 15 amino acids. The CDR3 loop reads CASSYPTGVRHEQYF. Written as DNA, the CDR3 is TGTGCCAGCAGTTACCCGACAGGGGTCCGCCACGAGCAGTACTTC.

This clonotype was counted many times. CDR3 nucleotide sequence: TGTGCCAGCTACCCGGGGAGCTCTGGAAACACCATATATTTT. Encoded protein: CASYPGSSGNTIYF. This chain uses TRBV28 with TRBJ1-3, with D unclear. Germline assignment: CDR1 MDHEN and CDR2 SYDVKM. Trimming shortened V by 8 bases and J by 0 bases, and 11 bases separated the two germline ends. The CDR3 length is 14 residues.

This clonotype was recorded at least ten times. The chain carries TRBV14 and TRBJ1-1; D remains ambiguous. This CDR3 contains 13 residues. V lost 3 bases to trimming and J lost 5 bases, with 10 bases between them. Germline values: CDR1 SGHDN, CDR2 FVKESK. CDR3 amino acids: CASSHRIGTEAFF. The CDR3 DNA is TGTGCCAGCAGCCATCGTATTGGAACTGAAGCTTTCTTT.

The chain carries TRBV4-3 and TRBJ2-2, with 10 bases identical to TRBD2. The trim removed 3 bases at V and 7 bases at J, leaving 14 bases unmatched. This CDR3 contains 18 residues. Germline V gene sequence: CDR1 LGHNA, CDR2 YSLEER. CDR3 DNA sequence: TGCGCCAGCAGCCAGACGCCAAGCCGGACTAGCGGAGACGGGGAGCTGTTTTTT. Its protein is CASSQTPSRTSGDGELFF.

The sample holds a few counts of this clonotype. Written as DNA, the CDR3 is TGTGCCAGTATCCGGGACCACTATAGCAATCAGCCCCAGCATTTT. Its protein is CASIRDHYSNQPQHF. V and J are TRBV19 and TRBJ1-5, with D possibly matching TRBD1 (5 bases). The V gene's germline CDR1 is LNHDA and CDR2 SQIVND (reference sequence). This CDR3 has 15 residues. V was pared by 7 bases and J by 0 bases, with 13 bases between. Variable domain in full (rest from reference TRBV19 and TRBJ1-5): DGGITQSPKYLFRKEGQNVTLSCEQNLNHDAMYWYRQDPGQGLRLIYYSQIVNDFQKGDIAEGYSVSREKKESFPLTVTSAQKNPTAFYLCASIRDHYSNQPQHFGDGTRLSIL.

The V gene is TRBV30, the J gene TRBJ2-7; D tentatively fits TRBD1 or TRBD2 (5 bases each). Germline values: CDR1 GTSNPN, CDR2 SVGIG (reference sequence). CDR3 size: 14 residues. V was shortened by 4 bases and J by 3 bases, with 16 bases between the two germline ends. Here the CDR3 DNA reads TGTGCCTGGAACCACCGGGACCTGGGCTACGAGCAGTACTTC. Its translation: CAWNHRDLGYEQYF.

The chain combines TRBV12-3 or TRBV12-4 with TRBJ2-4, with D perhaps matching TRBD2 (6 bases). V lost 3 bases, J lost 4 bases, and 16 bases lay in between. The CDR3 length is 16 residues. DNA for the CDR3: TGTGCCAGCAGTTTTACGAGCGGGTCCTTAAAAAACATTCAGTACTTC. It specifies CASSFTSGSLKNIQYF.

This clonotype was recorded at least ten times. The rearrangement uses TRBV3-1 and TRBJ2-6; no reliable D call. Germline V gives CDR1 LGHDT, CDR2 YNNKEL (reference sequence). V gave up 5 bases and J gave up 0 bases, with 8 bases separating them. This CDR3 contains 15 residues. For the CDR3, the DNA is TGTGCCAGCAGCACTCAGACCTCTGGGGCCAACGTCCTGACTTTC. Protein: CASSTQTSGANVLTF.

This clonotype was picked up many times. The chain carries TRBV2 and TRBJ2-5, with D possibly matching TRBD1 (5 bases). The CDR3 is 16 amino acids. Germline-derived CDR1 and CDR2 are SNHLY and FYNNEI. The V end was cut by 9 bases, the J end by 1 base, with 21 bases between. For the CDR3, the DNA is TGTGCCAGGGGGCCCCCTAGAAGCGAAAGCCAAGAGACCCAGTACTTC. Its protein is CARGPPRSESQETQYF.

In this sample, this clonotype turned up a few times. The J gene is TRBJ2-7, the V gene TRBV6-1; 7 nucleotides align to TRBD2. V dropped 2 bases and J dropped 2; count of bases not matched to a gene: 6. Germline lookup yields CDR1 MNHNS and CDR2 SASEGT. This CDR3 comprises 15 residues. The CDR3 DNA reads TGTGCCAGCAGTGAATCCCCAAGCGGGGCCTACGAGCAGTACTTC. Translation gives CASSESPSGAYEQYF.